This T cell receptor beta chain was retrieved from a study of post-analysis software for immune sequencing data. Study-level findings and limits: Controls had lower frequencies than patients of about five TRBV segments, which included TRBV5-6, TRBV5-1 and TRBV20-1.

This clonotype has a handful of counts. Its specificity is not known. The CDR3 is 16 residues long. V was shortened by 2 bases and J by 0 bases, with 8 bases between the two germline ends. TCR beta cDNA libraries included unique molecular identifiers. TCRdb itself ran the PCR reads through MiXCR, one entry per CDR3 protein. The table has roughly 620,000 distinct CDR3 sequences, roughly 40% seen once. The sequencing input was blood. This receptor was taken from a girl between 10 and 17 years old with multiple sclerosis. The chain employs TRBV12-3 or TRBV12-4 and TRBJ2-6; D ambiguous. CDR3 protein: CASSLRILSGANVLTF. The CDR3 DNA sequence: TGTGCCAGCAGTTTAAGGATCCTCTCTGGGGCCAACGTCCTGACTTTC.